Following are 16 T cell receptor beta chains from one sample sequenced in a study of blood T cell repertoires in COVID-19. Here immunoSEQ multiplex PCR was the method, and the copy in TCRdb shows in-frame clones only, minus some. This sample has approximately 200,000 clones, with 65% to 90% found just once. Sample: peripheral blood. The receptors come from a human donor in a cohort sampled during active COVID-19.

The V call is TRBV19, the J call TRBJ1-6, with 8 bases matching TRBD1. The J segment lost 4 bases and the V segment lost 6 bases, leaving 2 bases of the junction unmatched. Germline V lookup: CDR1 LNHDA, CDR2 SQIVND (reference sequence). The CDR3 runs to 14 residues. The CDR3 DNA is TGTGCCAGTAGCGGGACAGGATATAATTCACCCCTCCACTTT. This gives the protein CASSGTGYNSPLHF.

As DNA, the CDR3 is TGTGCCAGCAGTCGGACGGGGGGCGAGCAGTACTTC. It yields the protein CASSRTGGEQYF. The V and J genes are TRBV27 and TRBJ2-7, with 7 bases fitting TRBD2. This CDR3 is 12 amino acids long. The J segment lost 6 bases and the V segment lost 5 bases, leaving 4 bases of the junction unmatched. The germline gives CDR1 MNHEY, CDR2 SMNVEV (reference sequence).

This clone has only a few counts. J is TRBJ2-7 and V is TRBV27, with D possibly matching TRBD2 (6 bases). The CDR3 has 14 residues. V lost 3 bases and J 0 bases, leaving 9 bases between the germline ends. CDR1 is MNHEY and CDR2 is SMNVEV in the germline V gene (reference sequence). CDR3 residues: CASSFAGSSYEQYF. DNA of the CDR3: TGTGCCAGCAGTTTCGCGGGGAGCTCCTACGAGCAGTACTTC.

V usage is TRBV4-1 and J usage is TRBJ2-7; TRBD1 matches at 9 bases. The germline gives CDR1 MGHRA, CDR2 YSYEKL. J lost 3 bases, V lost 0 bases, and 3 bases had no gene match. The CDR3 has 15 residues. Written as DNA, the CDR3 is TGCGCCAGCAGCCAAGACCCGGGACAGGGCTACGAGCAGTACTTC. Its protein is CASSQDPGQGYEQYF.

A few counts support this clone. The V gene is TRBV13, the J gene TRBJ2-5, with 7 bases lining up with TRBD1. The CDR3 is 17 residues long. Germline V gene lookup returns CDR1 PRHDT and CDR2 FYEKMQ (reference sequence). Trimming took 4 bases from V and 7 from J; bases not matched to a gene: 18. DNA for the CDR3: TGTGCCAGCAGCTCCTCCCAGTTAGGTCGCCACAGGGGGACCCAGTACTTC. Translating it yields CASSSSQLGRHRGTQYF.

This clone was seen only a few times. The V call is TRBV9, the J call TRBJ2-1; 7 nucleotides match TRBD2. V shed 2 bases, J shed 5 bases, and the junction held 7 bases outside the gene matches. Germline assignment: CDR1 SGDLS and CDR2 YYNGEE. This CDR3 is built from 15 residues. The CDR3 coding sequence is TGTGCCAGCAGCGTCGCCAGGGAGGGTCACAATGAGCAGTTCTTC. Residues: CASSVAREGHNEQFF.

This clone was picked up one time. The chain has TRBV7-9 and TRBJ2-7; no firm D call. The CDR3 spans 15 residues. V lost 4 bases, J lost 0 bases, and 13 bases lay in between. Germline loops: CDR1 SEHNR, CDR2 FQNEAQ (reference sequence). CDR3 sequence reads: CASSWSPSSSYEQYF. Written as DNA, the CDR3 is TGTGCCAGCAGCTGGTCGCCGAGTAGCTCCTACGAGCAGTACTTC.

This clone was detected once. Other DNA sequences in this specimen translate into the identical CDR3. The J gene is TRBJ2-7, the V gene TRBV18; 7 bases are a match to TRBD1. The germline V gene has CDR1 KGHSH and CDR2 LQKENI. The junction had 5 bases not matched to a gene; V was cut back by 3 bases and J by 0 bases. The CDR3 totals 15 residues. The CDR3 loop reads CASSPETGSSYEQYF. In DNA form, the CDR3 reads TGTGCCAGCTCACCGGAGACAGGGTCCTCCTACGAGCAGTACTTC.

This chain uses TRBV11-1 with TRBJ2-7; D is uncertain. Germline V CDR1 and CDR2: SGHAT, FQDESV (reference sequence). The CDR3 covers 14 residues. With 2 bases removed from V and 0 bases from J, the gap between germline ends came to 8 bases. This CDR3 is CASSLTAVSYEQYF. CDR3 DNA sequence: TGTGCCAGCAGCTTAACCGCGGTCTCCTACGAGCAGTACTTC.

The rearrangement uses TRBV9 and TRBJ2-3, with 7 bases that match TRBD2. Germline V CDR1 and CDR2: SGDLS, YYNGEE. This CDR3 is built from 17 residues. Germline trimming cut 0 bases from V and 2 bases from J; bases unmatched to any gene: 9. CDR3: CASSVGASAGVTDTQYF. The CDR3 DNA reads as TGTGCCAGCAGCGTAGGGGCAAGTGCGGGGGTCACAGATACGCAGTATTTT.

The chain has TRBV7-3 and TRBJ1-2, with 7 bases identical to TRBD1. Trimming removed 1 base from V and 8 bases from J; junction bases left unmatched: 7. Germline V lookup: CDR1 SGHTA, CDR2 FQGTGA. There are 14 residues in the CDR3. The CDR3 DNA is TGTGCCAGCAGCTTAATAGCAGGGGGAGAAGGCTACACCTTC. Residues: CASSLIAGGEGYTF.

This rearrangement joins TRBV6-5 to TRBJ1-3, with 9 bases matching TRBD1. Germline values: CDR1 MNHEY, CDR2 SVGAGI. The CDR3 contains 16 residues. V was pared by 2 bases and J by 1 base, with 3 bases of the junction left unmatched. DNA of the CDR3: TGTGCCAGCAGTTACGGTGGACAGGGGTCTGGAAACACCATATATTTT. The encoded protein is CASSYGGQGSGNTIYF.

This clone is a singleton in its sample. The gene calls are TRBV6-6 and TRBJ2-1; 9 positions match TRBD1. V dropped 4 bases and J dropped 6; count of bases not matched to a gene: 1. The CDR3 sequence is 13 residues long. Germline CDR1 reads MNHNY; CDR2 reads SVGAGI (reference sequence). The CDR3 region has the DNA TGTGCCAGCAGTTCGGACAGGGGCAATGAGCAGTTCTTC. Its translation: CASSSDRGNEQFF.

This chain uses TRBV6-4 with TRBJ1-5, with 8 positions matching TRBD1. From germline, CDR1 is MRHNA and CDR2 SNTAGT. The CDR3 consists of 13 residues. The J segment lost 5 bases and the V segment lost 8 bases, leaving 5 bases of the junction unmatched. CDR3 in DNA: TGTGCCAGCGCAGGGGGCGCAGATCAGCCCCAGCATTTT. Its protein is CASAGGADQPQHF.

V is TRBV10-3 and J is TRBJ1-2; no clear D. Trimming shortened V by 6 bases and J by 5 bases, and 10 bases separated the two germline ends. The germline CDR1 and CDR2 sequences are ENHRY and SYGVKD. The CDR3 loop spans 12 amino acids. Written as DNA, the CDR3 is TGTGCCATCAGCGCACAGAGATATGGCTACACCTTC. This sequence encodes CAISAQRYGYTF.

The CDR3 coding sequence is TGTGCCAGTAGTAGAAACCAGGGGGCGGAGGAGCAGTACTTC. It encodes CASSRNQGAEEQYF. The V call is TRBV19, the J call TRBJ2-7; TRBD1 aligns across 8 bases. The CDR3 is made up of 14 amino acids. From germline, CDR1 is LNHDA and CDR2 SQIVND (reference sequence). Losses at the gene ends were 4 bases for V and 7 bases for J; bases not matched to a gene: 9. Filled out from reference TRBV19 and TRBJ2-7, the complete variable domain reads DGGITQSPKYLFRKEGQNVTLSCEQNLNHDAMYWYRQDPGQGLRLIYYSQIVNDFQKGDIAEGYSVSREKKESFPLTVTSAQKNPTAFYLCASSRNQGAEEQYFGPGTRLTVT.